This record looks at one T cell receptor (beta chain) sequence and its context. Antigen: not known. The data stem from a study of metastatic and nonmetastatic thyroid tumors. For the study at large: Repertoires of blood and of tissue (tumor or nodule) from malignant and benign thyroid patients were compared.

Before thyroid surgery, none of the patients had received any treatment. Study-level findings and limits: As reported, TCR beta diversity in blood and tumor was significantly higher in malignant thyroid tumors than in benign nodules.

Methods used by the authors: Built for papillary thyroid cancer, a distant-metastasis classifier drew on CDR3 differences across clinicopathological groups. TCRdb re-processed the PCR reads through MiXCR. None of the V and J calls come from the authors' own analysis; TCRdb made them. The repertoire holds about 34,000 clones, with 35% as singletons. There are 14 residues in the CDR3. Germline lookup yields CDR1 SNHLY and CDR2 FYNNEI. The V segment lost 6 bases and the J segment 10 bases; nucleotides outside the gene matches: 7. This TCR derives from a female donor with papillary thyroid cancer or a benign thyroid nodule (not recorded which). Some clones in this sample may be carry-over from other donors' samples. The V call is TRBV2, the J call TRBJ1-6; 9 bases line up with TRBD1. Sequencing was performed on tumor tissue. The CDR3: CASSPGQGGSPLHF. CDR3 DNA sequence: TGTGCCAGCAGCCCGGGACAGGGAGGGTCACCCCTCCACTTT. The variable domain in full, with the rest retrieved from reference TRBV2 and TRBJ1-6, is EPEVTQTPSHQVTQMGQEVILRCVPISNHLYFYWYRQILGQKVEFLVSFYNNEISEKSEIFDDQFSVERPDGSNFTLKIRSTKLEDSAMYFCASSPGQGGSPLHFGNGTRLTVT.